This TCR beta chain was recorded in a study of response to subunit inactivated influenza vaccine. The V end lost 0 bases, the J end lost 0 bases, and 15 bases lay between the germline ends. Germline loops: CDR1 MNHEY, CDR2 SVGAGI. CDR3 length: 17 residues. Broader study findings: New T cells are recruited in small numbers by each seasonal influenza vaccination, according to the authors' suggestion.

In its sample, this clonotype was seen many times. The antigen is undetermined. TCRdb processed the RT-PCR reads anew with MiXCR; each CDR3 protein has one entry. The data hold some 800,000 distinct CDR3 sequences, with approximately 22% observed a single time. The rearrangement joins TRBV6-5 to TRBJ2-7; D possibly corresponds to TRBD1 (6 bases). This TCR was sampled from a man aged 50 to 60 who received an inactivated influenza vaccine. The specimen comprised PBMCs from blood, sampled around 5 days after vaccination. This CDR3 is CASSYSISGADSYEQYF. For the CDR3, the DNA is TGTGCCAGCAGTTACTCGATTTCAGGGGCCGACTCCTACGAGCAGTACTTC.